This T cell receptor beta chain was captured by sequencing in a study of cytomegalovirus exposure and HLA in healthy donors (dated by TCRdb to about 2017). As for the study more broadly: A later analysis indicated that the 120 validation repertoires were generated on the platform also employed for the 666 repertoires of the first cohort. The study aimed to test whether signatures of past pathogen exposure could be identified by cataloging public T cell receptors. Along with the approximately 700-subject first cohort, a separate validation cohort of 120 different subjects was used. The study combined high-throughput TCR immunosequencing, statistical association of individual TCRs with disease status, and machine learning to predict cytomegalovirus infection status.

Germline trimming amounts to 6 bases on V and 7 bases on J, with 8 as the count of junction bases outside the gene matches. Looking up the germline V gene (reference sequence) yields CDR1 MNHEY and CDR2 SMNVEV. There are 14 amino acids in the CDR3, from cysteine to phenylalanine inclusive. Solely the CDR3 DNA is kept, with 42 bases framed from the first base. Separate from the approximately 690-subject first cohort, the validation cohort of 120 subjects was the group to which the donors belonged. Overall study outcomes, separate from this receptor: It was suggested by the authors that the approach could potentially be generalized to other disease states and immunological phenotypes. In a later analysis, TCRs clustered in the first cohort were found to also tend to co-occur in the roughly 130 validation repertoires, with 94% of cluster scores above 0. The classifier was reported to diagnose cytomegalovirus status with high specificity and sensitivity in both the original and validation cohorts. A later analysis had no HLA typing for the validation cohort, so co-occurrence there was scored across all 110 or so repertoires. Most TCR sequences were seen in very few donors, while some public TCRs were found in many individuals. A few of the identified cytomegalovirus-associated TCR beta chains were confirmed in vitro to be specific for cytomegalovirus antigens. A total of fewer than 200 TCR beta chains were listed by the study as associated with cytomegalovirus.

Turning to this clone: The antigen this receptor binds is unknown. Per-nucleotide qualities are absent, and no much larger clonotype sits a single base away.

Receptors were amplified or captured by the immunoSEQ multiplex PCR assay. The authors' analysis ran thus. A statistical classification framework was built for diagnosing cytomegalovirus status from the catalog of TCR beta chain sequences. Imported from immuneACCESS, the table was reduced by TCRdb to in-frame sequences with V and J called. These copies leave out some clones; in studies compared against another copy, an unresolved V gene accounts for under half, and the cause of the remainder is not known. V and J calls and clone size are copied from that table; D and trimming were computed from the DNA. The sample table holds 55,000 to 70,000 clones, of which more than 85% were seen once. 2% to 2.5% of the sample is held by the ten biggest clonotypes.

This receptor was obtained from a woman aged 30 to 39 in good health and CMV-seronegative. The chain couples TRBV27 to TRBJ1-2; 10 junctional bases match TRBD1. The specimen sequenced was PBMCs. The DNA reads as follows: TGTGCCAGCAGAACGCCGGGACAGGGGTTTGGCTACACCTTC. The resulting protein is CASRTPGQGFGYTF.